This TCR beta chain comes out of a study of cytomegalovirus exposure and HLA in healthy donors. Study-wide findings and caveats: A later analysis found TCR association rates differed by HLA locus, highest for DRB1 and lowest for HLA-C.

The trim removed 7 bases at V and 6 bases at J, leaving 6 bases unmatched. The germline V gene encodes CDR1 SNHLY and CDR2 FYNNEI. This CDR3 comprises 13 residues. With regard to this clone: Its antigen is still unknown.

PCR amplification relied on 60 Vbeta primers (plus 13 Jbeta primers). The method was immunoSEQ multiplex PCR; TCRdb's version includes in-frame clones alone and lacks a portion of them. In the table there are some 200,000 clones, approximately 80% of which are singletons. This TCR derives from a boy under 10 years old in good health and CMV-seronegative. The chain employs TRBV2 and TRBJ2-7; 10 nucleotides match TRBD2. Sequences were obtained from PBMCs. The CDR3 coding sequence is TGTGCCAGCACAAGCGGGGGGGGGCTCGAGCAGTACTTC. It specifies CASTSGGGLEQYF.